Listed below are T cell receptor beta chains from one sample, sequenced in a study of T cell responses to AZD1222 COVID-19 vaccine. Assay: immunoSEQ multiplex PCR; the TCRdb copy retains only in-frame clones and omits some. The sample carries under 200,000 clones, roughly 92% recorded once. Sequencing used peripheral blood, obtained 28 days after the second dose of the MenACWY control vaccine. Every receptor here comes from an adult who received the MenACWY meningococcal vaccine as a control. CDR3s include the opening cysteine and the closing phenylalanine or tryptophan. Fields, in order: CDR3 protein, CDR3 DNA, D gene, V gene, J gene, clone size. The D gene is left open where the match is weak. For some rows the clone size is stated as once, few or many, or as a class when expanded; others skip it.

CDR3: CSASSLAGNTDTQYF
DNA: TGCAGTGCTAGTTCCCTAGCGGGTAACACAGATACGCAGTATTTT
D: TRBD2
V: TRBV20-1
J: TRBJ2-3
size: .

CDR3: CASSLDTQGYWNTEAFF
DNA: TGCGCCAGCAGCTTGGACACACAGGGTTATTGGAACACTGAAGCTTTCTTT
D: .
V: TRBV5-1
J: TRBJ1-1
size: once

CDR3: CASSYGGQKQYF
DNA: TGTGCCAGCAGTTACGGGGGGCAGAAGCAGTACTTC
D: .
V: TRBV6-5
J: TRBJ2-7
size: .

CDR3: CASSRGRTSTEAFF
DNA: TGTGCCAGTAGCCGAGGCCGTACCTCCACTGAAGCTTTCTTT
D: .
V: TRBV19
J: TRBJ1-1
size: .

CDR3: CASSIQSRTANTEAFF
DNA: TGTGCCAGTAGTATACAGTCCAGGACCGCAAACACTGAAGCTTTCTTT
D: .
V: TRBV19
J: TRBJ1-1
size: .

CDR3: CASSQGPLERQETQYF
DNA: TGCGCCAGCAGCCAAGGGCCGCTAGAGCGGCAAGAGACCCAGTACTTC
D: .
V: TRBV4-1
J: TRBJ2-5
size: .

CDR3: CASSQEFNYGYTF
DNA: TGTGCCAGCAGCCAAGAGTTTAATTATGGCTACACCTTC
D: .
V: TRBV3-1/TRBV3-2
J: TRBJ1-2
size: once

CDR3: CASSEMGNTEAFF
DNA: TGTGCCAGCAGCGAAATGGGGAATACTGAAGCTTTCTTT
D: .
V: TRBV11-3
J: TRBJ1-1
size: .

CDR3: CASSSSGGNTEAFF
DNA: TGCGCCAGCAGCTCTTCAGGGGGGAACACTGAAGCTTTCTTT
D: TRBD1
V: TRBV5-1
J: TRBJ1-1
size: .

CDR3: CASSETVGVYEQYF
DNA: TGTGCCAGCAGTGAGACCGTTGGGGTCTACGAGCAGTACTTC
D: .
V: TRBV6-1
J: TRBJ2-7
size: .

CDR3: CASSRSTDTQYF
DNA: TGTGCCAGCAGCCGCAGCACAGATACGCAGTATTTT
D: .
V: TRBV7-2
J: TRBJ2-3
size: .

CDR3: CASSQVGGDSGNTIYF
DNA: TGTGCCAGCAGCCAAGTAGGGGGGGACTCTGGAAACACCATATATTTT
D: .
V: TRBV3-1/TRBV3-2
J: TRBJ1-3
size: .

CDR3: CASSADRGTNEKLFF
DNA: TGTGCCAGCAGCGCAGACAGGGGAACTAATGAAAAACTGTTTTTT
D: TRBD1
V: TRBV9
J: TRBJ1-4
size: .

CDR3: CASSPTRANEQFF
DNA: TGTGCCAGCAGCCCCACTAGAGCCAATGAGCAGTTCTTC
D: .
V: TRBV7-9
J: TRBJ2-1
size: .

CDR3: CASSLQGGGFYEQYF
DNA: TGTGCCAGCTCGCTTCAAGGTGGGGGATTCTACGAGCAGTACTTC
D: .
V: TRBV18
J: TRBJ2-7
size: once

CDR3: CATSDWDAAGGNTDTQYF
DNA: TGTGCCACCAGTGATTGGGACGCGGCGGGAGGGAACACAGATACGCAGTATTTT
D: TRBD2
V: TRBV24-1
J: TRBJ2-3
size: .

CDR3: CASSFYGEQFF
DNA: TGTGCCAGCAGTTTCTACGGTGAGCAGTTCTTC
D: .
V: TRBV27
J: TRBJ2-1
size: .

CDR3: CASSRGQGRTGELFF
DNA: TGTGCCAGCAGCCGCGGACAGGGGAGGACCGGGGAGCTGTTTTTT
D: TRBD1
V: TRBV7-3
J: TRBJ2-2
size: .

CDR3: CASSKGLGSDTQYF
DNA: TGTGCCAGCAGCAAGGGACTAGGATCAGATACGCAGTATTTT
D: TRBD2
V: TRBV7-9
J: TRBJ2-3
size: .

CDR3: CASTEGHPEKLFF
DNA: TGTGCCAGTACCGAGGGACATCCCGAAAAACTGTTTTTT
D: .
V: TRBV19
J: TRBJ1-4
size: .

CDR3: CASSLALGADNEKLFF
DNA: TGTGCCAGCAGCTTAGCGCTGGGGGCCGATAATGAAAAACTGTTTTTT
D: .
V: TRBV7-9
J: TRBJ1-4
size: few

CDR3: CASNNQGTLGELFF
DNA: TGTGCCAGCAACAACCAGGGGACGTTGGGGGAGCTGTTTTTT
D: .
V: TRBV27
J: TRBJ2-2
size: .

CDR3: CASSYGTGNREAFF
DNA: TGTGCCAGCAGTTACGGGACAGGGAACCGTGAAGCTTTCTTT
D: TRBD1
V: TRBV6-2/TRBV6-3
J: TRBJ1-1
size: .

CDR3: CASSRQSGTGANVLTF
DNA: TGTGCCAGCAGCCGGCAGTCGGGAACGGGGGCCAACGTCCTGACTTTC
D: .
V: TRBV9
J: TRBJ2-6
size: .

CDR3: CASSAGSGANVLTF
DNA: TGTGCCAGCTCAGCGGGGTCCGGGGCCAACGTCCTGACTTTC
D: .
V: TRBV18
J: TRBJ2-6
size: .

CDR3: CASSPPQAAVWDIQYF
DNA: TGTGCCAGCTCACCACCCCAGGCGGCGGTCTGGGACATTCAGTACTTC
D: .
V: TRBV18
J: TRBJ2-4
size: .

CDR3: CAWSVLGRNYGYTF
DNA: TGTGCCTGGAGTGTACTGGGCAGAAACTATGGCTACACCTTC
D: .
V: TRBV30
J: TRBJ1-2
size: .

CDR3: CASSQEGSALTDTQYF
DNA: TGTGCCAGCAGCCAAGAAGGGTCAGCCCTCACAGATACGCAGTATTTT
D: .
V: TRBV4-2
J: TRBJ2-3
size: .

CDR3: CASSLVLAGGGSGANVLTF
DNA: TGCGCCAGCAGCTTGGTTCTAGCGGGAGGGGGCTCTGGGGCCAACGTCCTGACTTTC
D: TRBD2
V: TRBV5-1
J: TRBJ2-6
size: .

CDR3: CASSIAGGETQYF
DNA: TGTGCCAGTAGTATAGCGGGAGGGGAGACCCAGTACTTC
D: TRBD2
V: TRBV19
J: TRBJ2-5
size: .

CDR3: CASRARRGTDTQYF
DNA: TGTGCCAGCAGGGCGCGGAGGGGAACAGATACGCAGTATTTT
D: .
V: TRBV28
J: TRBJ2-3
size: .

CDR3: CAMRGQSLYGYTF
DNA: TGTGCCATGCGAGGACAGAGCTTATATGGCTACACCTTC
D: .
V: TRBV6-5
J: TRBJ1-2
size: .

CDR3: CASSTDPNQPQHF
DNA: TGCGCCAGCAGCACGGACCCCAATCAGCCCCAGCATTTT
D: .
V: TRBV5-1
J: TRBJ1-5
size: .

CDR3: CASSSGTPGQGYGYTF
DNA: TGTGCCAGCAGCTCCGGAACACCGGGACAGGGCTATGGCTACACCTTC
D: TRBD1
V: TRBV7-2
J: TRBJ1-2
size: .

CDR3: CASSLGTGFYNSPLHF
DNA: TGTGCCAGCAGCTTGGGGACTGGTTTCTATAATTCACCCCTCCACTTT
D: .
V: TRBV5-5
J: TRBJ1-6
size: once

CDR3: CASSSPLFF
DNA: TGTGCCAGCAGCTCCCCCCTCTTCTTT
D: .
V: TRBV7-9
J: TRBJ1-1
size: .

CDR3: CSVEVSGQPQHF
DNA: TGCAGCGTTGAGGTTAGTGGTCAGCCCCAGCATTTT
D: .
V: TRBV29-1
J: TRBJ1-5
size: .

CDR3: CASSLAIIGGGASSGNTIYF
DNA: TGCGCCAGCAGCTTGGCCATCATAGGTGGGGGCGCCTCATCTGGAAACACCATATATTTT
D: .
V: TRBV5-1
J: TRBJ1-3
size: .

CDR3: CASSWTLYEQYF
DNA: TGTGCCAGCAGCTGGACGCTCTACGAGCAGTACTTC
D: .
V: TRBV6-2/TRBV6-3
J: TRBJ2-7
size: .

CDR3: CASSPPLLAGQETQYF
DNA: TGTGCCAGCTCACCACCTCTCCTGGCAGGGCAAGAGACCCAGTACTTC
D: .
V: TRBV18
J: TRBJ2-5
size: few

CDR3: CASSPQTGSANTEAFF
DNA: TGTGCCAGCAGTCCCCAGACAGGGTCGGCGAACACTGAAGCTTTCTTT
D: TRBD1
V: TRBV27
J: TRBJ1-1
size: .

CDR3: CASVPGLGGETQYF
DNA: TGTGCCAGCGTCCCGGGACTAGGGGGGGAGACCCAGTACTTC
D: TRBD2
V: TRBV28
J: TRBJ2-5
size: .

CDR3: CASSFGGAGGYTF
DNA: TGTGCCAGCAGCTTTGGTGGGGCGGGTGGCTACACCTTC
D: .
V: TRBV7-6
J: TRBJ1-2
size: .

CDR3: CASSFRASGSRWYEQYF
DNA: TGTGCCAGCAGCTTCAGGGCTAGCGGGAGCCGTTGGTACGAGCAGTACTTC
D: TRBD2
V: TRBV7-2
J: TRBJ2-7
size: .

CDR3: CASSIEGTANTGELFF
DNA: TGTGCCAGTAGTATAGAAGGAACCGCGAACACCGGGGAGCTGTTTTTT
D: .
V: TRBV19
J: TRBJ2-2
size: .

CDR3: CASSLGTGGQPQHF
DNA: TGTGCCAGCAGCCTCGGGACAGGAGGGCAGCCCCAGCATTTT
D: TRBD1
V: TRBV6-5
J: TRBJ1-5
size: .

CDR3: CASSPYRENIQYF
DNA: TGTGCCAGCAGCCCCTACCGGGAGAACATTCAGTACTTC
D: .
V: TRBV9
J: TRBJ2-4
size: .

CDR3: CASSPAGSFYEQYF
DNA: TGCGCCAGCAGCCCGGCTGGGTCATTCTACGAGCAGTACTTC
D: .
V: TRBV5-1
J: TRBJ2-7
size: .

CDR3: CASSGVSGDGYTF
DNA: TGTGCCAGCAGTGGGGTGAGTGGGGATGGCTACACCTTC
D: .
V: TRBV27
J: TRBJ1-2
size: .

CDR3: CASSPKMETSGGYEQYF
DNA: TGCGCCAGCAGCCCAAAGATGGAGACTAGCGGGGGCTACGAGCAGTACTTC
D: TRBD2
V: TRBV4-1
J: TRBJ2-7
size: .

CDR3: CASSVVAGGPGELFF
DNA: TGTGCCAGCAGCGTTGTAGCGGGAGGGCCCGGGGAGCTGTTTTTT
D: TRBD2
V: TRBV9
J: TRBJ2-2
size: .

CDR3: CASSVSRGAHGYTF
DNA: TGTGCCAGCAGCGTATCTAGGGGGGCGCATGGCTACACCTTC
D: .
V: TRBV9
J: TRBJ1-2
size: .

CDR3: CASSPTGGYVTQHF
DNA: TGTGCCAGTAGTCCCACAGGGGGATACGTGACCCAGCATTTT
D: TRBD1
V: TRBV19
J: TRBJ1-5
size: .

CDR3: CATGRPADNEQFF
DNA: TGTGCCACCGGGCGGCCGGCGGACAATGAGCAGTTCTTC
D: .
V: TRBV2
J: TRBJ2-1
size: .

CDR3: CASSLSGVASGNTIYF
DNA: TGTGCCAGCAGCTTATCAGGGGTCGCCTCTGGAAACACCATATATTTT
D: .
V: TRBV7-2
J: TRBJ1-3
size: once

CDR3: CASSSLTASYEQYF
DNA: TGTGCCAGCAGCTCCTTGACAGCCTCCTACGAGCAGTACTTC
D: .
V: TRBV11-3
J: TRBJ2-7
size: .

CDR3: CASESGTSYEQYF
DNA: TGTGCCAGCGAGAGCGGGACCAGCTACGAGCAGTACTTC
D: .
V: TRBV21-1
J: TRBJ2-7
size: .

CDR3: CATSDPNWSQETQYF
DNA: TGTGCCACCAGTGACCCAAATTGGAGCCAAGAGACCCAGTACTTC
D: .
V: TRBV24-1
J: TRBJ2-5
size: .

CDR3: CASSLRTATDTQYF
DNA: TGTGCCAGCAGCCTCAGGACAGCTACAGATACGCAGTATTTT
D: .
V: TRBV7-2
J: TRBJ2-3
size: .